This is a list of T cell receptor beta chains from one sample in a study of blood T cells in healthy people across ages. TCRdb redid the calling of the 5' RACE reads with MiXCR, one entry per CDR3 protein. This table has some 550,000 distinct CDR3 sequences, 40% to 50% appearing once. Sequenced material: blood. These receptors were taken from a man aged 80 or over in good health. Each CDR3 is given with its conserved first and last residue. The D gene is left open where the match is weak. Clone size is given for some rows only: seen once, a few or many times, or a class if the clone is expanded.

CASSQDLASGSLHEQYF TGTGCCAGCAGCCAAGATTTGGCTAGCGGGAGTCTCCACGAGCAGTACTTC TRBJ2-7 TRBV4-2 few TRBD2
CASSTIGLNEQFF TGTGCCAGCAGTACAATAGGTTTAAATGAGCAGTTCTTC TRBJ2-1 TRBV6-2/TRBV6-3 - -
CSASSHEKETQYF TGCAGTGCTAGCAGCCATGAGAAAGAGACCCAGTACTTC TRBJ2-5 TRBV20-1 few -
CASSQAGLAVPEQYF TGTGCCAGCAGCCAGGCGGGACTAGCGGTACCCGAGCAGTACTTC TRBJ2-7 TRBV7-9 few TRBD2
CASSLVGTVTYNEQFF TGTGCCAGCAGCTTAGTAGGGACTGTAACGTACAATGAGCAGTTCTTC TRBJ2-1 TRBV7-6 few -
CASKGADTDTQYF TGTGCCAGCAAAGGGGCGGACACAGATACGCAGTATTTT TRBJ2-3 TRBV6-2/TRBV6-3 - -
CASSLSARGEETQYF TGTGCCAGCAGCTTATCGGCCAGGGGTGAGGAGACCCAGTACTTC TRBJ2-5 TRBV7-2 - -
CASSSLVGTYEQYF TGCGCCAGCAGTTCCCTTGTCGGAACCTACGAGCAGTACTTC TRBJ2-7 TRBV5-1 once -
CASSVDLLSYNEQYF TGTGCCAGCAGCGTCGACCTGCTCTCCTACAATGAGCAGTACTTC TRBJ2-7 TRBV5-5 few -
CASSDSIAGEQYF TGTGCCAGCAGTGACTCGATAGCGGGGGAGCAGTACTTC TRBJ2-4 TRBV6-6 few TRBD2
CSARGRDSQFTDTQYF TGCAGTGCTAGAGGCCGGGACTCCCAGTTCACAGATACGCAGTATTTT TRBJ2-3 TRBV20-1 - -
CASSSPGPTLYNEQFF TGTGCCAGCAGCTCCCCGGGACCCACTCTTTACAATGAGCAGTTCTTC TRBJ2-1 TRBV7-2 - -
CASNKGQGDWDTEAFF TGTGCCAGCAACAAGGGACAGGGAGATTGGGACACTGAAGCTTTCTTT TRBJ1-1 TRBV6-2/TRBV6-3 - TRBD1
CATSDSRLGRIYYNEQFF TGTGCCACCAGTGATTCAAGACTAGGCCGGATTTACTACAATGAGCAGTTCTTC TRBJ2-1 TRBV24-1 - -
CASSFSGRAPYEQYF TGTGCCAGCAGCTTTAGCGGGAGGGCCCCCTACGAGCAGTACTTC TRBJ2-7 TRBV11-2 - TRBD2
CASSQGGTRNYNEQFF TGCGCCAGCAGCCAAGGTGGGACTAGAAATTACAATGAGCAGTTCTTC TRBJ2-1 TRBV4-3 - TRBD2
CASSPPGVKNIQYF TGTGCCAGCAGTCCACCTGGGGTCAAAAACATTCAGTACTTC TRBJ2-4 TRBV12-3/TRBV12-4 many -
CASSRNGGRAETQYF TGTGCCAGCAGTAGAAATGGAGGAAGGGCCGAGACCCAGTACTTC TRBJ2-5 TRBV6-6 many -
CSASSGHSNQPQHF TGCAGTGCTAGCTCGGGCCATAGCAATCAGCCCCAGCATTTT TRBJ1-5 TRBV20-1 once -
CASSLESLQGRYGYTF TGCGCCAGCAGCTTGGAGTCCCTCCAGGGACGGTATGGCTACACCTTC TRBJ1-2 TRBV5-1 - -
CASSFLGTGYYEQYF TGTGCCAGCAGCTTCCTCGGGACAGGGTACTACGAGCAGTACTTC TRBJ2-7 TRBV7-9 - TRBD1
CASSPRDRVHEQYF TGCGCCAGCAGCCCCCGGGACAGGGTCCACGAGCAGTACTTC TRBJ2-7 TRBV5-1 - TRBD1
CASSYLPYGQGEYEQYF TGTGCCAGCAGTTACTTACCCTATGGACAGGGAGAATACGAGCAGTACTTC TRBJ2-7 TRBV6-5 - TRBD1
CASSLQGEGAEAFF TGTGCCAGCAGCCTACAGGGTGAAGGCGCTGAAGCTTTCTTT TRBJ1-1 TRBV2 - -
CASSRAWETQYF TGCGCCAGCAGCAGGGCGTGGGAGACCCAGTACTTC TRBJ2-5 TRBV5-1 once -
CASNSQRAGAVYEQYF TGTGCCAGCAACTCCCAAAGGGCGGGAGCTGTCTACGAGCAGTACTTC TRBJ2-7 TRBV12-3/TRBV12-4 many TRBD2
CASSQRLAGPYEQYF TGTGCCAGCAGCCAAAGACTAGCGGGACCCTACGAGCAGTACTTC TRBJ2-7 TRBV7-2 - TRBD2
CASSQDSRGEDTQYF TGCGCCAGCAGCCAAGATTCGCGAGGGGAAGATACGCAGTATTTT TRBJ2-3 TRBV4-3 few -
CASSEAAGTSDEQFF TGTGCCAGCAGTGAAGCAGCCGGGACTAGCGATGAGCAGTTCTTC TRBJ2-1 TRBV6-1 - TRBD2
CASSWTSGSRATDTQYF TGTGCCAGCAGCTGGACTAGCGGGAGCAGGGCCACAGATACGCAGTATTTT TRBJ2-3 TRBV7-2 - TRBD2
CSAPMLRSPYEQYF TGCAGTGCCCCTATGTTACGGAGCCCCTACGAGCAGTACTTC TRBJ2-7 TRBV20-1 - -
CASSEQSGSMLFF TGTGCCAGCAGTGAACAGAGCGGGAGTATGCTGTTCTTC TRBJ2-1 TRBV2 few TRBD2
CASTEAGAVDTQYF TGTGCCAGCACGGAAGCGGGAGCGGTAGATACGCAGTATTTT TRBJ2-3 TRBV27 - TRBD2
CASSTVQGASYEQYF TGTGCCAGCTCAACAGTACAGGGGGCTTCCTACGAGCAGTACTTC TRBJ2-7 TRBV18 - TRBD1
CSAPRGDRGLSETQYF TGCAGTGCCCCTAGGGGGGACAGGGGGCTTTCGGAGACCCAGTACTTC TRBJ2-5 TRBV20-1 once TRBD1
CASSLWGQSYNEQFF TGTGCCAGCAGCCTGTGGGGACAATCCTACAATGAGCAGTTCTTC TRBJ2-1 TRBV12-3/TRBV12-4 many -
CSATSGGTDTQYF TGCAGTGCCACGAGCGGGGGCACAGATACGCAGTATTTT TRBJ2-3 TRBV20-1 few TRBD2
CASSLRDRGSVASNSPLHF TGTGCCAGCAGTTTAAGGGACAGGGGTTCCGTCGCGAGTAATTCACCCCTCCACTTT TRBJ1-6 TRBV27 - TRBD1
CASSHGGGSGNEQYF TGTGCCAGCAGCCATGGGGGCGGGAGCGGAAACGAGCAGTACTTC TRBJ2-7 TRBV11-3 - -
CATSRDTRYNEQFF TGTGCCACGTCCCGGGACACCCGGTACAATGAGCAGTTCTTC TRBJ2-1 TRBV10-3 - -
CASRRSTGPYEQYF TGTGCCAGCAGACGCTCGACAGGCCCCTACGAGCAGTACTTC TRBJ2-7 TRBV7-2 - -
CASSPGRAGGNEQFF TGTGCCAGCTCACCGGGACGAGCGGGAGGCAATGAGCAGTTCTTC TRBJ2-1 TRBV18 - TRBD2
CASSLTASGRNNEQFF TGTGCCAGCAGTTTAACGGCTAGCGGGCGGAACAATGAGCAGTTCTTC TRBJ2-1 TRBV12-3/TRBV12-4 few TRBD2
CASSLRTSGGSTGELFF TGTGCCAGCAGCCTACGGACTAGCGGGGGCAGCACCGGGGAGCTGTTTTTT TRBJ2-2 TRBV7-9 - TRBD2
CASSRGITDTQYF TGCGCCAGCAGCCGGGGGATCACAGATACGCAGTATTTT TRBJ2-3 TRBV4-3 - -
CASSTDRGDYEQYF TGTGCCAGCAGTACGGACAGGGGTGATTACGAGCAGTACTTC TRBJ2-7 TRBV7-2 many TRBD1
CSATVNPNQPQHF TGCAGTGCTACGGTCAATCCAAATCAGCCCCAGCATTTT TRBJ1-5 TRBV20-1 - -
CASKQTGWGTEAFF TGTGCCAGCAAACAGACAGGATGGGGCACTGAAGCTTTCTTT TRBJ1-1 TRBV6-2/TRBV6-3 - -
CSAVPTGSSTDTQYF TGCAGTGCCGTCCCGACAGGCTCTAGCACAGATACGCAGTATTTT TRBJ2-3 TRBV20-1 few -
CASSTDSLTYNEQFF TGTGCCAGCAGTACGGACAGTCTTACCTACAATGAGCAGTTCTTC TRBJ2-1 TRBV28 - -
CASSSVQPQHF TGTGCCAGCAGTTCGGTCCAGCCCCAGCATTTT TRBJ1-5 TRBV27 - -
CASTISGLSSYNEQFF TGTGCCAGCACCATTAGCGGGCTCAGCTCCTACAATGAGCAGTTCTTC TRBJ2-1 TRBV6-5 many TRBD2
CASSYQLAGDHEQYF TGTGCCAGCAGTTACCAGTTAGCGGGAGACCATGAGCAGTACTTC TRBJ2-7 TRBV6-5 - TRBD2